The clone carrying this T cell receptor beta chain was recorded a few times. Antigen: not known. This record comes from a study of T cells in Graves' hyperthyroidism and ophthalmopathy. For the study at large: Upon initial diagnosis and before any treatment, peripheral blood was collected.

The study excluded patients with uncontrolled infection, other autoimmune disease, pregnancy or lactation. Germline-derived CDR1 and CDR2 are LNHDA and SQIVND (reference sequence). This CDR3 spans 17 amino acids. V lost 2 bases and J lost 4; bases outside the gene matches: 8. Study-level results: In the blood, most expanded thyroid clonotypes above 0.001 appeared as well.

TCR beta CDR3 regions were amplified from RNA. First-round RT-PCR with HTBI primers amplified the TCR CDR3 region. One entry per CDR3 protein, called by TCRdb with MiXCR from the multiplex PCR reads. Of some 550,000 distinct CDR3 sequences in the sample, 16% are singletons; the top ten hold around 3.3%. The source of this sequence is a woman aged 40 to 55 with Graves' ophthalmopathy. What was sequenced was blood. The chain combines TRBV19 with TRBJ1-1; 12 bases match TRBD1. Here the CDR3 reads CASSISRDRGQGTEAFF. CDR3 sequence (DNA): TGTGCCAGTAGTATATCCCGGGACAGGGGGCAGGGCACTGAAGCTTTCTTT.